The 15 T cell receptor beta chains in this list originate from one sample, sequenced in a study of T cell responses to AZD1222 COVID-19 vaccine. Assay: immunoSEQ multiplex PCR; the TCRdb copy retains only in-frame clones and omits some. The sample gives about 150,000 clones, around 92% of which show up once; approximately 1.4% is in the top ten. The sample in question was peripheral blood, obtained on day 0 of AZD1222 vaccination. These receptors all come from an adult in good health.

The V and J genes are TRBV7-3 and TRBJ2-3, with 7 bases that match TRBD2. Germline V gene data show CDR1 as SGHTA and CDR2 as FQGTGA. Trimming cost V 5 bases and J 1 base; bases outside gene matches: 6. CDR3 size: 15 residues. The CDR3, as DNA: TGTGCCAGCAGCCCAACGGCGGGGGGCACAGATACGCAGTATTTT. Translated: CASSPTAGGTDTQYF.

This clone was counted between two and nine times. The rearrangement links TRBV6-5 to TRBJ2-1, with D perhaps TRBD2 (7 bases). The CDR3 spans 14 residues. Germline lookup yields CDR1 MNHEY and CDR2 SVGAGI. Trimming cost V 8 bases and J 6 bases, with 17 bases left between them. The CDR3 nucleotides are TGTGCCAGCCATACGGAAGGGGGGGGCAATGAGCAGTTCTTC. This encodes CASHTEGGGNEQFF.

The chain links TRBV6-5 to TRBJ2-1; 7 nucleotides line up with TRBD2. Germline V CDR1 and CDR2: MNHEY, SVGAGI. This CDR3 is built from 15 residues. Losses at the gene ends were 9 bases for V and 5 bases for J; bases not matched to a gene: 13. The CDR3 region is CASTKWGGINNEQFF. CDR3 in DNA: TGTGCCAGTACGAAATGGGGAGGGATAAACAATGAGCAGTTCTTC.

The V call is TRBV11-2, the J call TRBJ2-2, with a possible D match to TRBD1 (5 bases). Germline values: CDR1 SGHAT, CDR2 FQNNGV. With 4 bases removed from V and 4 bases from J, the gap between germline ends came to 13 bases. The CDR3 consists of 15 residues. The CDR3 DNA reads as TGTGCCAGCAGCTCGTTAGGAGACAGCACCGGGGAGCTGTTTTTT. It specifies CASSSLGDSTGELFF.

The CDR3 sequence: CASSRAGGGGEKLFF. CDR3 nucleotide sequence: TGTGCCAGCAGCCGAGCTGGGGGTGGTGGTGAAAAACTGTTTTTT. The V and J genes are TRBV7-9 and TRBJ1-4, with D maybe TRBD1 (5 bases). This CDR3 spans 15 amino acids. CDR1 is SEHNR, CDR2 FQNEAQ, per germline (reference sequence). V was cut by 5 bases and J by 7 bases, with 17 bases left in between. The full variable domain, completed using reference TRBV7-9 and TRBJ1-4, is DTGVSQNPRHKITKRGQNVTFRCDPISEHNRLYWYRQTLGQGPEFLTYFQNEAQLEKSRLLSDRFSAERPKGSFSTLEIQRTEQGDSAMYLCASSRAGGGGEKLFFGSGTQLSVL.

The chain combines TRBV7-9 with TRBJ1-4; 7 bases map to TRBD1. From germline, CDR1 is SEHNR and CDR2 FQNEAQ (reference sequence). The CDR3 is made up of 14 amino acids. V dropped 4 bases and J dropped 2; count of bases not matched to a gene: 1. As DNA, the CDR3 is TGTGCCAGCAGCTCGGACAGGACTAATGAAAAACTGTTTTTT. As protein: CASSSDRTNEKLFF. Supplemented by reference TRBV7-9 and TRBJ1-4, the full variable domain reads DTGVSQNPRHKITKRGQNVTFRCDPISEHNRLYWYRQTLGQGPEFLTYFQNEAQLEKSRLLSDRFSAERPKGSFSTLEIQRTEQGDSAMYLCASSSDRTNEKLFFGSGTQLSVL.

The chain combines TRBV5-4 with TRBJ1-1; no definite D call. Trimming shortened V by 0 bases and J by 0 bases, and 12 bases separated the two germline ends. The CDR3 covers 16 residues. Germline V lookup: CDR1 SGHNT, CDR2 YYREEE (reference sequence). CDR3 nucleotides: TGTGCCAGCAGCTTGGAGGCAACCCGAATGAACACTGAAGCTTTCTTT. It translates to CASSLEATRMNTEAFF.

The chain joins TRBV2 to TRBJ1-1; the match to TRBD1 covers 12 bases. V trimming: 0 bases; J trimming: 10 bases; junction bases outside the gene matches: 6. The CDR3 has 15 amino acids. CDR1 and CDR2 (germline): SNHLY, FYNNEI. CDR3 DNA: TGTGCCAGCAGTGAAGCGGGGACAGGGGGCTGGGGAGCTTTCTTT. This sequence encodes CASSEAGTGGWGAFF.

The gene calls are TRBV10-2 and TRBJ1-2; the D gene is possibly TRBD1 (6 bases). Germline V gene lookup returns CDR1 WSHSY and CDR2 SAAADI. The length of the CDR3 is 13 residues. V shed 6 bases and J shed 7 bases, with 15 bases lying between them. The CDR3 region has the DNA TGCGCCAGCAGATCGAGTCAGGGGTTTGGCTACACCTTC. Its translation is CASRSSQGFGYTF.

This clone has only one observation. V gene TRBV10-3 combines with J gene TRBJ1-2, with TRBD1 as a possible D gene (6 bases). The CDR3 covers 13 residues. The germline V and J ends were trimmed by 4 bases and 3 bases, with 9 bases remaining between them. Germline values: CDR1 ENHRY, CDR2 SYGVKD. CDR3 loop: CAISGTAHYGYTF. In DNA form, the CDR3 reads TGTGCCATCAGTGGGACAGCCCACTATGGCTACACCTTC.

This sequence joins TRBV7-8 and TRBJ1-3; D unresolved. Per the germline V gene, CDR1 is SGHVS and CDR2 is FQNEAQ. V lost 1 base, J lost 3 bases, and 10 bases lay in between. This CDR3 spans 15 amino acids. The CDR3: CASSLEGVGGNTIYF. CDR3 DNA sequence: TGTGCCAGCAGCTTAGAAGGTGTGGGTGGAAACACCATATATTTT.

The chain joins TRBV7-9 to TRBJ2-7; D unresolved. Germline V CDR1 and CDR2: SEHNR, FQNEAQ (reference sequence). V lost 2 bases to trimming and J lost 5 bases, with 4 bases between them. The CDR3 contains 11 residues. Here the CDR3 reads CASSLFNEQYF. CDR3 DNA sequence: TGTGCCAGCAGCTTATTCAACGAGCAGTACTTC.

V usage is TRBV5-5 and J usage is TRBJ2-7, with D possibly being TRBD2 (5 bases). The V end lost 2 bases, the J end lost 7 bases, and 13 bases lay between the germline ends. Germline V gives CDR1 SGHKS, CDR2 YYEKEE (reference sequence). The CDR3 spans 13 residues. The CDR3 DNA reads as TGTGCCAGCAGCTTCCAGATATCGGGGGAGCAGTACTTC. It encodes CASSFQISGEQYF.

This chain connects TRBV24-1 to TRBJ2-7; a weak D match, TRBD1 (6 bases). CDR1 and CDR2 from the germline V gene are KGHDR and SFDVKD. The CDR3 is 18 amino acids. The V end was cut by 4 bases, the J end by 1 base, with 22 bases between. CDR3 residues: CATSDYPKDRRTSYEQYF. The CDR3, as DNA: TGTGCCACCAGTGACTACCCGAAAGACAGGCGGACTTCCTACGAGCAGTACTTC.

The chain carries TRBV19 and TRBJ1-4; D gene ambiguous. The CDR3 length is 13 residues. V lost 6 bases and J lost 4, with 9 bases in between. CDR1 is LNHDA, CDR2 SQIVND, per germline (reference sequence). The CDR3 nucleotides read TGTGCCAGTAGGTCATGGATTAATGAAAAACTGTTTTTT. Translation gives CASRSWINEKLFF.